This T cell receptor beta chain was identified during a study of CD8 T cells in Susac syndrome. V was shortened by 5 bases and J by 3 bases, with 14 bases between the two germline ends. This CDR3 has 14 amino acids. Random hexamers primed reverse transcription of 0.5 to 1 ug RNA. TCR beta CDR3 was amplified by immunoSEQ covering 54 Vbeta and 13 Jbeta. TCRdb used MiXCR to reprocess the immunoSEQ multiplex PCR reads, holding one entry per CDR3 protein. In the table there are 45,000 to 60,000 distinct CDR3 sequences, 93% of which are singletons. Sequencing was carried out using CD8+ T cells from PBMCs. The chain carries TRBV12-3 or TRBV12-4 and TRBJ2-7; the D is unclear. The source is a human donor with multiple sclerosis. CDR3 residues: CASSLRVAVYEQYF. CDR3 nucleotide sequence: TGTGCCAGCAGTCTCCGGGTAGCAGTCTACGAGCAGTACTTC.